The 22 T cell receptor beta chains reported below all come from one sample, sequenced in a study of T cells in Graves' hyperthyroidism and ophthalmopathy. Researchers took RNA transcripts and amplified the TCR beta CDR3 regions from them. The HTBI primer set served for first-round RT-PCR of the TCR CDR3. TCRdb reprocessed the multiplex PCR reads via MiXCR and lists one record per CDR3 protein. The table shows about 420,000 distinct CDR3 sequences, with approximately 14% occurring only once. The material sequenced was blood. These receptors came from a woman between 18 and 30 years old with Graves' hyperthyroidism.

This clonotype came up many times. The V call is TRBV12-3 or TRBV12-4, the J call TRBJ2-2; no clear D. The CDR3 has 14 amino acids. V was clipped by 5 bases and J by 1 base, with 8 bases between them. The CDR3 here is CASSPSQNTGELFF. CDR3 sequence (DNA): TGTGCCAGCAGTCCCAGCCAGAACACCGGGGAGCTGTTTTTT.

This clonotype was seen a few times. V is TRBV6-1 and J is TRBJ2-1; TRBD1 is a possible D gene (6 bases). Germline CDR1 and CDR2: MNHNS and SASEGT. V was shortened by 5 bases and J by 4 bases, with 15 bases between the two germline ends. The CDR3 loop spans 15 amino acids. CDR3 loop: CASSKQGSVYNEQFF. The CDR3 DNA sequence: TGTGCCAGCAGTAAACAGGGATCAGTATACAATGAGCAGTTCTTC.

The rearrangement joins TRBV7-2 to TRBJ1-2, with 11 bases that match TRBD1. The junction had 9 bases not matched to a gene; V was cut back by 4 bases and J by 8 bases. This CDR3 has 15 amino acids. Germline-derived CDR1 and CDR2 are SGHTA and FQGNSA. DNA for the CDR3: TGTGCCAGCAGCTCCCTCGGGACAGGGGGAAAAGGCTACACCTTC. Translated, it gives CASSSLGTGGKGYTF.

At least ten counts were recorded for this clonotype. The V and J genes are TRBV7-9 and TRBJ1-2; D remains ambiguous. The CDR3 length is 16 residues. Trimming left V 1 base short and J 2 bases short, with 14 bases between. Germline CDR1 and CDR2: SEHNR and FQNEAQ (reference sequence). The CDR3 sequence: CASSLGPVSKNYGYTF. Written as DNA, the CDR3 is TGTGCCAGCAGCTTAGGTCCAGTCTCCAAGAACTATGGCTACACCTTC.

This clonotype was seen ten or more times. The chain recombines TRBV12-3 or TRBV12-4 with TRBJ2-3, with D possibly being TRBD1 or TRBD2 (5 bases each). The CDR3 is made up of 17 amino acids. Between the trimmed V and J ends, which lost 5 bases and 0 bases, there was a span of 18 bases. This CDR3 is CASSRDGGTASTDTQYF. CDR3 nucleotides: TGTGCCAGCAGTCGGGACGGAGGAACCGCTAGCACAGATACGCAGTATTTT.

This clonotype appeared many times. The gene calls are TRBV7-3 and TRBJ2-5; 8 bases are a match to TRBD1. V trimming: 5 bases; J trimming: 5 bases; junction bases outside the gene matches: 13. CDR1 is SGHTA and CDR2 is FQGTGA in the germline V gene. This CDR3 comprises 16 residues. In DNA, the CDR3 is TGTGCCAGCAGCCCTCATTCCGGGACAGGAGGGGAGACCCAGTACTTC. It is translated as CASSPHSGTGGETQYF.

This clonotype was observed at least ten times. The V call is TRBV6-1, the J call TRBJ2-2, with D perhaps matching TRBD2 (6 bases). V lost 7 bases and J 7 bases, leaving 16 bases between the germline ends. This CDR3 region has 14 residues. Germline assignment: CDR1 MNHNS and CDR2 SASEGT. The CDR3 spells CASIRGGTVGELFF. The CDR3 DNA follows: TGTGCCAGCATTCGGGGTGGGACTGTCGGGGAGCTGTTTTTT.

CDR3 region: CASSQGAGDNYGYTF. The CDR3 region has the DNA TGTGCCAGCAGCCAAGGGGCAGGGGACAACTATGGCTACACCTTC. The chain has TRBV14 and TRBJ1-2; a weak D match, TRBD1 (6 bases). With 1 base removed from V and 2 bases from J, the gap between germline ends came to 11 bases. The CDR3 runs to 15 residues. The V gene's germline CDR1 is SGHDN and CDR2 FVKESK.

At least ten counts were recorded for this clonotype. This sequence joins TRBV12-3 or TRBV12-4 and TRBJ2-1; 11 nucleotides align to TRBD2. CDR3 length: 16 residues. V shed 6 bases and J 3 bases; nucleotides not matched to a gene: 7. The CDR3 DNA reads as TGTGCCAGCAGGCCACTCGGGACTAGCGGCTACAATGAGCAGTTCTTC. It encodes CASRPLGTSGYNEQFF.

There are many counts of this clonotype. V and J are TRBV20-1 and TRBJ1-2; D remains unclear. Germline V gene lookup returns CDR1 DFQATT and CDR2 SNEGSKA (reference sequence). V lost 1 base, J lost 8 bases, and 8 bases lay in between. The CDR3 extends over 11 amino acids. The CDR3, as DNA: TGCAGTGCTAGAGGCCCGGGAGGCTACACCTTC. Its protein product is CSARGPGGYTF.

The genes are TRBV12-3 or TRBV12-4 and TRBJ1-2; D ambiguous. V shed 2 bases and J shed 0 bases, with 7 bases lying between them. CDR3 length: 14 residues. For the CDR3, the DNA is TGTGCCAGCAGTTTACGGGAAGCTAACTATGGCTACACCTTC. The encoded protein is CASSLREANYGYTF.

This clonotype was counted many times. This CDR3 is CASSNLFVSYEQYF. CDR3 DNA: TGTGCCAGCAGTAACTTATTCGTATCCTACGAGCAGTACTTC. The V and J genes are TRBV28 and TRBJ2-7, with D hard to call. The ends were cut back, 5 bases at V and 1 base at J, with 12 bases in the middle. The CDR3 is made up of 14 amino acids. In germline, CDR1 is MDHEN, CDR2 SYDVKM.

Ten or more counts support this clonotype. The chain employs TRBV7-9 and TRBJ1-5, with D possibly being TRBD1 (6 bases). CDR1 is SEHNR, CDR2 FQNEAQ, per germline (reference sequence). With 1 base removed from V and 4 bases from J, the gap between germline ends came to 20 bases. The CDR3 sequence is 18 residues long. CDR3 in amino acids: CASSLGYAEGVANQPQHF. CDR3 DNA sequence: TGTGCCAGCAGCTTAGGTTACGCGGAGGGGGTAGCGAATCAGCCCCAGCATTTT.

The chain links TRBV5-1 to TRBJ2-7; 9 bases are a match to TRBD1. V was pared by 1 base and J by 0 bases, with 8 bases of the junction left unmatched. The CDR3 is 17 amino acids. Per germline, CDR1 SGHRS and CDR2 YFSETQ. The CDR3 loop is CASSLRGPGQGSYEQYF. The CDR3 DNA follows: TGCGCCAGCAGCTTGAGGGGCCCGGGACAGGGCTCCTACGAGCAGTACTTC.

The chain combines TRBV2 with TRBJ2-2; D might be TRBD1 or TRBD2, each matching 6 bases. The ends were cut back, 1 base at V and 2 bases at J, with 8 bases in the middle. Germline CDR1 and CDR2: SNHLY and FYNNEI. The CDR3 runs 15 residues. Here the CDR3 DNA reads TGTGCCAGCAGTGAAGTCGGGGGCAACACCGGGGAGCTGTTTTTT. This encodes CASSEVGGNTGELFF.

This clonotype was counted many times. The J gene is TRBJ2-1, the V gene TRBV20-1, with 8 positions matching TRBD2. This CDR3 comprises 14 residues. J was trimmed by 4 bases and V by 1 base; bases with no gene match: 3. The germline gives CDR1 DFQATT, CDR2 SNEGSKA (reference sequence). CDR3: CSARVAGGYNEQFF. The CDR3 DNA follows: TGCAGTGCTAGAGTGGCGGGAGGATACAATGAGCAGTTCTTC.

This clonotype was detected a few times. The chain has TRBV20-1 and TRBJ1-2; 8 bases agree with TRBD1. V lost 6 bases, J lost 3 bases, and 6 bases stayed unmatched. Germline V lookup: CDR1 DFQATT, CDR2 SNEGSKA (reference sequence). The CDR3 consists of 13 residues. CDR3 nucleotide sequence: TGCAGTGCAACACACAGGGGGGACTATGGCTACACCTTC. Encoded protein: CSATHRGDYGYTF.

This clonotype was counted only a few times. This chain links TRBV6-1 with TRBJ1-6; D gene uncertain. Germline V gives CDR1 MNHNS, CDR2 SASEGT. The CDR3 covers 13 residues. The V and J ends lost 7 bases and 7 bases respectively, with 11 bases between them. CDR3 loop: CASTEGRNSPLHF. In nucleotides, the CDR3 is TGTGCCAGCACCGAAGGGAGGAATTCACCCCTCCACTTT.

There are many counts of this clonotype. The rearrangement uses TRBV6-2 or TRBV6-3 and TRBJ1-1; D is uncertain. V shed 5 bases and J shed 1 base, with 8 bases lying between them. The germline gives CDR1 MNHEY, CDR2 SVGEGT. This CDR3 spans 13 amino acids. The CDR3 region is CASSPRENTEAFF. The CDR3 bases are TGTGCCAGCAGTCCCCGCGAGAACACTGAAGCTTTCTTT.

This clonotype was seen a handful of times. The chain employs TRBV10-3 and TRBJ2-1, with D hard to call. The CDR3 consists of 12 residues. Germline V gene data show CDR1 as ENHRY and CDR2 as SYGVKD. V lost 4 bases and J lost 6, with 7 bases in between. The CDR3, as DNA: TGTGCCATCAGTGGGTTCTCCAATGAGCAGTTCTTC. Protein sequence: CAISGFSNEQFF.

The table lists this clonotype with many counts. The CDR3 DNA sequence: TGTGCCAGCCGCCAAGAGGGGGCTGGTGGCTACACCTTC. Encoded protein: CASRQEGAGGYTF. The gene calls are TRBV7-8 and TRBJ1-2, with TRBD1 matching over 7 bases. Germline CDR1 is SGHVS and CDR2 is FQNEAQ. V shed 8 bases, J shed 7 bases, and the junction held 10 bases outside the gene matches. The CDR3 consists of 13 residues.

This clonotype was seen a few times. DNA for the CDR3: TGTGCCAGCAGTGGTGACAGATACTACGAGCAGTACTTC. This encodes CASSGDRYYEQYF. The J gene is TRBJ2-7, the V gene TRBV25-1, with D perhaps matching TRBD1 (5 bases). CDR3 size: 13 residues. V lost 4 bases and J 3 bases, leaving 10 bases between the germline ends. CDR1 and CDR2 (germline): MGHDK, SYGVNS.